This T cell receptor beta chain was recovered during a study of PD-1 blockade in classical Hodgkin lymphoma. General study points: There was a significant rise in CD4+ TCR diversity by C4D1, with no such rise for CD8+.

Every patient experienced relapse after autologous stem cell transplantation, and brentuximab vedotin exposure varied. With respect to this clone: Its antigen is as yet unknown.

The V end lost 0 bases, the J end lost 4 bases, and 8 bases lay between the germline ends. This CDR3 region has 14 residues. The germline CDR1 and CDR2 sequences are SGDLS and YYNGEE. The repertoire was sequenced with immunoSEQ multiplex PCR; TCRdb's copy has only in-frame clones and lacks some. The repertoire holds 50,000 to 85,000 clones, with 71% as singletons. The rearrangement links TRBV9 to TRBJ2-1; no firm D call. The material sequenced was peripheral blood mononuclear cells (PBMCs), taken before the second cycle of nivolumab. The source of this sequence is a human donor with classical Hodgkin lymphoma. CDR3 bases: TGTGCCAGCAGCGTAGAGGCGAGGTACAATGAGCAGTTCTTC. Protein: CASSVEARYNEQFF.